What follows describes a single TCR beta chain. Its specificity is not known. This sample is drawn from a study of cytomegalovirus exposure and HLA in healthy donors. The PCR had 60 Vbeta and 13 Jbeta primers. Using immunoSEQ multiplex PCR, the repertoire was profiled, and TCRdb retains in-frame clones only, with some absent. The data contain 100,000 to 150,000 clones, around 76% of them singletons. Study-wide points: Using a false discovery rate of 0.05, a later analysis showed that some 16,000 TCR beta sequences were associated with HLA alleles. Among CMV-associated TCR beta chains, most appeared HLA-restricted in a later analysis. The authors reported that TCR beta sequences could predict HLA-A and HLA-B alleles. These predictions were accurate for most subjects in the first cohort.

The germline V and J ends were trimmed by 10 bases and 7 bases, with 20 bases remaining between them. Germline V gives CDR1 MGHDK, CDR2 SYGVNS. The CDR3 has 14 amino acids. Sequenced material: PBMCs. V usage is TRBV25-1 and J usage is TRBJ2-1, with D possibly matching TRBD1 (6 bases). The receptor comes from a man aged 50 to 60 in good health and CMV-seropositive. DNA for the CDR3: TGTGCCACCCTGGGGGAGCAGGGGCGGAATGAGCAGTTCTTC. This sequence encodes CATLGEQGRNEQFF. The variable domain in full, with the rest retrieved from reference TRBV25-1 and TRBJ2-1, is EADIYQTPRYLVIGTGKKITLECSQTMGHDKMYWYQQDPGMELHLIHYSYGVNSTEKGDLSSESTVSRIRTEHFPLTLESARPSHTSQYLCATLGEQGRNEQFFGPGTRLTVL.